A single count supports the clone carrying this T cell receptor beta chain. The data were obtained in a study of T cell changes during pregnancy in multiple sclerosis. Some clones are missing from TCRdb's copy, which holds only in-frame ones; the method was immunoSEQ multiplex PCR. Altogether about 12,000 clones are present, around 83% being singletons, with the ten largest covering 14% to 15%. The receptor comes from a female donor in good health, enrolled as a control in a pregnancy study. Specimen: CD8+ T cells from peripheral blood mononuclear cells, collected in the second trimester of pregnancy.

Written as DNA, the CDR3 is TGTGCCAGCAGTGTTGCAGGGGACGAGCAGTACTTC. This encodes CASSVAGDEQYF. The chain recombines TRBV6-1 with TRBJ2-7; maybe TRBD1 (6 bases). The germline V and J ends were trimmed by 4 bases and 5 bases, with 9 bases remaining between them. Germline V lookup: CDR1 MNHNS, CDR2 SASEGT. This CDR3 has 12 amino acids.